The 17 T cell receptor beta chains given below trace back to one sample, sequenced in a study of siplizumab effects on memory and regulatory T cells. Clones were sequenced by immunoSEQ multiplex PCR, and TCRdb holds only the in-frame ones, with some missing. The sample lists about 63,000 clones; approximately 87% were seen once. Sequencing was carried out using memory CD4+ T cells sorted from blood. The receptors were sampled from a human donor in good health.

The rearrangement links TRBV29-1 to TRBJ2-5; D possibly corresponds to TRBD1 (5 bases). The V and J ends lost 4 bases and 1 base respectively, with 16 bases between them. The CDR3 sequence is 15 residues long. Germline CDR1 reads SQVTM; CDR2 reads ANQGSEA. The CDR3 here is CSVAKDTGIQETQYF. The CDR3 nucleotides are TGCAGCGTTGCCAAAGACACAGGAATCCAAGAGACCCAGTACTTC. Supplemented by reference TRBV29-1 and TRBJ2-5, the full variable domain reads SAVISQKPSRDICQRGTSLTIQCQVDSQVTMMFWYRQQPGQSLTLIATANQGSEATYESGFVIDKFPISRPNLTFSTLTVSNMSPEDSSIYLCSVAKDTGIQETQYFGPGTRLLVL.

This clone was detected a few times. The chain couples TRBV19 to TRBJ2-7, with no clear D. Per the germline V gene, CDR1 is LNHDA and CDR2 is SQIVND (reference sequence). Deletions cut 4 bases from V and 2 bases from J, with 12 bases between. The CDR3 is 14 residues long. CDR3 in amino acids: CASSTVNAPYEQYF. The DNA of the CDR3 is TGTGCCAGTAGTACCGTTAACGCCCCCTACGAGCAGTACTTC. The full variable domain, in which reference TRBV19 and TRBJ2-7 provide the parts outside the CDR3, is DGGITQSPKYLFRKEGQNVTLSCEQNLNHDAMYWYRQDPGQGLRLIYYSQIVNDFQKGDIAEGYSVSREKKESFPLTVTSAQKNPTAFYLCASSTVNAPYEQYFGPGTRLTVT.

This chain uses TRBV11-2 with TRBJ2-2, with TRBD1 matching 11 bases. The V gene end was trimmed by 8 bases and the J gene end by 0 bases; junction bases not matched to a gene: 5. The CDR3 spans 16 residues. CDR1 SGHAT and CDR2 FQNNGV come from the germline V gene. The CDR3 spells CASRTGGLANTGELFF. The DNA for the CDR3 is TGTGCCAGCCGGACAGGGGGCCTCGCGAACACCGGGGAGCTGTTTTTT.

The chain uses TRBV5-5 and TRBJ2-7; D not certain. In germline, CDR1 is SGHKS, CDR2 YYEKEE (reference sequence). V was trimmed by 0 bases and J by 5 bases, leaving 3 bases between them. The CDR3 runs 11 residues. The CDR3 region is CASSLEDEQYF. The CDR3 DNA is TGTGCCAGCAGCTTGGAGGACGAGCAGTACTTC.

This chain joins TRBV29-1 and TRBJ2-3; D is uncertain. V shed 4 bases and J shed 3 bases, with 14 bases lying between them. CDR3 length equals 14 residues. Looked up from germline, CDR1 is SQVTM and CDR2 is ANQGSEA. CDR3: CSVGRSTRTDTQYF. DNA of the CDR3: TGCAGCGTTGGGCGGAGCACGAGGACAGATACGCAGTATTTT.

The chain uses TRBV19 and TRBJ1-2; D remains ambiguous. V dropped 3 bases and J dropped 4 bases, with 9 bases sitting between them. Germline CDR1 reads LNHDA; CDR2 reads SQIVND (reference sequence). This CDR3 is 13 amino acids long. The CDR3 region has the DNA TGTGCCAGTAGTATCGGCAGCACCTATGGCTACACCTTC. It specifies CASSIGSTYGYTF.

The J gene is TRBJ1-2, the V gene TRBV29-1, with 9 bases lining up with TRBD1. This CDR3 comprises 13 residues. CDR1 is SQVTM, CDR2 ANQGSEA, per germline. Trimming removed 6 bases from V and 8 bases from J; junction bases left unmatched: 10. CDR3 DNA sequence: TGCAGCGTCACCTGGACAGGGGACAGAGGCTACACCTTC. As protein: CSVTWTGDRGYTF.

The V and J genes are TRBV6-5 and TRBJ2-7; 8 nucleotides align to TRBD1. This CDR3 comprises 16 residues. Germline lookup yields CDR1 MNHEY and CDR2 SVGAGI. The ends lost 0 bases at V and 7 bases at J; junction bases unmatched: 11. The CDR3 DNA sequence: TGTGCCAGCAGTTACTCTACTGGTCAGGGGGCGCGGGAGCAGTACTTC. Protein sequence: CASSYSTGQGAREQYF.

The V and J genes are TRBV7-9 and TRBJ2-5, with a weak D call TRBD1 (7 bases). Trimming took off 8 bases at V and 5 bases at J, with 21 bases between the two ends. Germline-derived CDR1 and CDR2 are SEHNR and FQNEAQ (reference sequence). This CDR3 region has 15 residues. CDR3 sequence reads: CASGPDLPGGETQYF. In DNA form, the CDR3 reads TGTGCCAGCGGACCTGACCTCCCAGGGGGGGAGACCCAGTACTTC.

The chain is built from TRBV5-1 and TRBJ1-3; D not resolved. CDR1 and CDR2 from the germline V gene are SGHRS and YFSETQ. Trimming left V 1 base short and J 0 bases short, with 8 bases between. The CDR3 is 15 amino acids. DNA of the CDR3: TGCGCCAGCAGCTTGTTCGGGGACTCTGGAAACACCATATATTTT. Protein sequence: CASSLFGDSGNTIYF.

The chain has TRBV14 and TRBJ1-2; D remains unclear. The CDR3 contains 13 residues. V gave up 4 bases and J gave up 8 bases, with 14 bases separating them. The germline V gene encodes CDR1 SGHDN and CDR2 FVKESK. The CDR3 DNA is TGTGCCAGCAGCCCTCGTTTGGAGGCGGGCTACACCTTC. This translates into CASSPRLEAGYTF. Filled out from reference TRBV14 and TRBJ1-2, the complete variable domain reads EAGVTQFPSHSVIEKGQTVTLRCDPISGHDNLYWYRRVMGKEIKFLLHFVKESKQDESGMPNNRFLAERTGGTYSTLKVQPAELEDSGVYFCASSPRLEAGYTFGSGTRLTVV.

In this sample, this clone turned up a few times. CDR3 sequence reads: CASSQGTTTEAFF. The CDR3 DNA follows: TGTGCCAGCAGCCAAGGAACAACCACTGAAGCTTTCTTT. The chain joins TRBV7-2 to TRBJ1-1; D uncertain. Between the trimmed V and J ends, which lost 5 bases and 4 bases, there was a span of 11 bases. The length of the CDR3 is 13 residues. In germline, CDR1 is SGHTA, CDR2 FQGNSA.

This clone was detected once. This sequence joins TRBV7-2 and TRBJ1-5; TRBD1 matches at 8 bases. This CDR3 has 13 amino acids. Germline V gene sequence: CDR1 SGHTA, CDR2 FQGNSA. V was pared by 4 bases and J by 10 bases, with 6 bases of the junction left unmatched. CDR3 protein: CASSYGQGLPQHF. CDR3 in DNA: TGTGCCAGCAGCTATGGACAGGGCTTACCCCAGCATTTT.

CDR3 loop: CASSVGGSAHTDTQYF. DNA for the CDR3: TGTGCCAGCAGCGTAGGAGGTAGCGCCCACACAGATACGCAGTATTTT. This chain joins TRBV9 and TRBJ2-3; tentative D call: TRBD2 (5 bases). Trimming took off 0 bases at V and 2 bases at J, with 13 bases between the two ends. The germline CDR1 and CDR2 sequences are SGDLS and YYNGEE. The CDR3 covers 16 residues.

The genes are TRBV27 and TRBJ2-2; TRBD1 or TRBD2 may be the D gene (6 bases each). The V and J ends lost 3 bases and 5 bases respectively, with 16 bases between them. The CDR3 totals 16 residues. The germline gives CDR1 MNHEY, CDR2 SMNVEV (reference sequence). CDR3 DNA: TGTGCCAGCAGTTTGGGGGGCGGAGGCGGTACCGGGGAGCTGTTTTTT. This sequence encodes CASSLGGGGGTGELFF.

This sequence joins TRBV6-5 and TRBJ1-4; D may be TRBD1 (5 bases). CDR1 and CDR2 from the germline V gene are MNHEY and SVGAGI. CDR3 length: 14 residues. With 6 bases removed from V and 7 bases from J, the gap between germline ends came to 15 bases. CDR3 nucleotide sequence: TGTGCCAGCAGCCGAATTCGGGACGTTGAAAAACTGTTTTTT. As protein: CASSRIRDVEKLFF.

This clone was observed a handful of times. The genes are TRBV27 and TRBJ2-5; tentative D call: TRBD2 (6 bases). Per germline, CDR1 MNHEY and CDR2 SMNVEV (reference sequence). Trimming removed 5 bases at V and 1 base at J, with 14 bases between. The CDR3 consists of 15 residues. This CDR3 reads CASSKNRDFQETQYF. The CDR3 coding sequence is TGTGCCAGCAGTAAAAACCGGGACTTCCAAGAGACCCAGTACTTC.